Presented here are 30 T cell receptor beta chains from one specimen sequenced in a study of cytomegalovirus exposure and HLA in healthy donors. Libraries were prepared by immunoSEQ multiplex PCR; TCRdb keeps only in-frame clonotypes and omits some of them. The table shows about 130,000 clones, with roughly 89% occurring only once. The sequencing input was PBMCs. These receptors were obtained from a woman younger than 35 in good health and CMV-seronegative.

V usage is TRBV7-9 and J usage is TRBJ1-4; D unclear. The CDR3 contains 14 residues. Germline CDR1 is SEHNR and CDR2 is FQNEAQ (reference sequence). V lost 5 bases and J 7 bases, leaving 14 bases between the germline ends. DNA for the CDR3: TGTGCCAGCAGCGCCGGGAGGGAGGGTGAAAAACTGTTTTTT. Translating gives CASSAGREGEKLFF.

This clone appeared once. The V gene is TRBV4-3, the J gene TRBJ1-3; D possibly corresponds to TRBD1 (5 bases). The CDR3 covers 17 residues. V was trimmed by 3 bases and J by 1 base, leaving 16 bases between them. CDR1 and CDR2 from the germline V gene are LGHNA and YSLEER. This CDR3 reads CASSQTGVSVSGNTIYF. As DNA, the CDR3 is TGCGCCAGCAGCCAGACGGGGGTTTCAGTTTCTGGAAACACCATATATTTT.

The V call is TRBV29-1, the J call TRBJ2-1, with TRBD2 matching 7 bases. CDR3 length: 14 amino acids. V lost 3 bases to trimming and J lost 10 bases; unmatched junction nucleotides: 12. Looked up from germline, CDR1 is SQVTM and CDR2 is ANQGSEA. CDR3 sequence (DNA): TGCAGCGTTGATCCCAGCGGGGATGTCGGAGAGCAGTTCTTC. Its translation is CSVDPSGDVGEQFF.

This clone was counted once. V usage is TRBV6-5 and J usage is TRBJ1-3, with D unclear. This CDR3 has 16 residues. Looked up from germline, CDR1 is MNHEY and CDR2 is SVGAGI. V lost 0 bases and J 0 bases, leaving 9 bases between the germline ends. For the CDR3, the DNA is TGTGCCAGCAGTTACTCGGAGGCAAGCTCTGGAAACACCATATATTTT. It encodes CASSYSEASSGNTIYF.

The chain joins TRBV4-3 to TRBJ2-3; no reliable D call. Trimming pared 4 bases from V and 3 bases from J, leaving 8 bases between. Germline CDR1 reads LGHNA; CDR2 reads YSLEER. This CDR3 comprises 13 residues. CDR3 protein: CASSRRGTDTQYF. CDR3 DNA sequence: TGCGCCAGCAGCCGCCGAGGTACAGATACGCAGTATTTT.

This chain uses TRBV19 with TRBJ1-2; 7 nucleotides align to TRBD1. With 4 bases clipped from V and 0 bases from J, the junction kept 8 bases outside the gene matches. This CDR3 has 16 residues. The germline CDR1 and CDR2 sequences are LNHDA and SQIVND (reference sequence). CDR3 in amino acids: CASSNLDRPANYGYTF. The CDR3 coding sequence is TGTGCCAGTAGTAATTTGGACAGGCCTGCTAACTATGGCTACACCTTC.

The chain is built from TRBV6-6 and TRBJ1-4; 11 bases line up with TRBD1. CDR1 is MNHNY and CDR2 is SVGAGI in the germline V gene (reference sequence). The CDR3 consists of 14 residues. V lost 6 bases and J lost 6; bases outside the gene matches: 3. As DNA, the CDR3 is TGTGCCAGCAGGGTGGGACAGGGGGATGAAAAACTGTTTTTT. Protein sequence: CASRVGQGDEKLFF.

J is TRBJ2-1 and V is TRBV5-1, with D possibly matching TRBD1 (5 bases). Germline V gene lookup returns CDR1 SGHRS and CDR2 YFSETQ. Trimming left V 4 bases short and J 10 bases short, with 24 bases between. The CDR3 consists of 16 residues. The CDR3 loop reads CASSAPAESRAGEQFF. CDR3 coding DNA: TGCGCCAGCAGCGCCCCGGCTGAATCACGGGCAGGGGAGCAGTTCTTC.

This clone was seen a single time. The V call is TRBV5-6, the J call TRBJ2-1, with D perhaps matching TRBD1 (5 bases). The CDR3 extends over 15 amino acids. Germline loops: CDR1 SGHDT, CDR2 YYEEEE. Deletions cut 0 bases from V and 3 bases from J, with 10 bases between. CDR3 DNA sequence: TGTGCCAGCAGCTTGGGGGGCGGTGGCTACAATGAGCAGTTCTTC. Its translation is CASSLGGGGYNEQFF.

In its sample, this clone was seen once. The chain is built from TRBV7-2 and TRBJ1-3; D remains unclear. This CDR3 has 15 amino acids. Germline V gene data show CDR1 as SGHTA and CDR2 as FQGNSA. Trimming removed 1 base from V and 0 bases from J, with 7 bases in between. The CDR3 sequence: CASSLGFSSGNTIYF. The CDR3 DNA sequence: TGTGCCAGCAGCTTAGGTTTTAGCTCTGGAAACACCATATATTTT.

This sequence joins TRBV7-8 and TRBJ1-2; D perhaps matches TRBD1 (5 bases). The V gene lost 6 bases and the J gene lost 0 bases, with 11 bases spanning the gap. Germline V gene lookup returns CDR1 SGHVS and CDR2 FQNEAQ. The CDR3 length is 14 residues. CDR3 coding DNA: TGTGCCAGCAGTCCCTCGGGGGCTAACTATGGCTACACCTTC. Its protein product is CASSPSGANYGYTF.

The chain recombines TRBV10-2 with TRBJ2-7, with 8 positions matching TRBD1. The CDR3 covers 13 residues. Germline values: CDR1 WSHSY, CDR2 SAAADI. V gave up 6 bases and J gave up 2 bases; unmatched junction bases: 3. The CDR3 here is CASRDRGPYEQYV. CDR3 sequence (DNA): TGCGCCAGCAGAGACAGGGGACCCTACGAGCAGTACGTC.

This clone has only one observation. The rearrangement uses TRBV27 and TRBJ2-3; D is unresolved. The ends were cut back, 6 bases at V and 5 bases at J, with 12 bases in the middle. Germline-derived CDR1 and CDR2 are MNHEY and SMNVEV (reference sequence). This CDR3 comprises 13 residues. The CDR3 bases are TGTGCCAGCAGCCAAACCCTACGAGATACGCAGTATTTT. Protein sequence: CASSQTLRDTQYF.

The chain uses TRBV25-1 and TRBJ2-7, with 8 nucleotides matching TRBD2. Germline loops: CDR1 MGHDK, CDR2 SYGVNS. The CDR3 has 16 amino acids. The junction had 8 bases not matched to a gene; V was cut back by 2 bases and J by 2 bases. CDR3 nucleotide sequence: TGTGCCAGCAGTGAACCCACCCCGGGAGGGGCCTACGAGCAGTACTTC. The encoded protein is CASSEPTPGGAYEQYF.

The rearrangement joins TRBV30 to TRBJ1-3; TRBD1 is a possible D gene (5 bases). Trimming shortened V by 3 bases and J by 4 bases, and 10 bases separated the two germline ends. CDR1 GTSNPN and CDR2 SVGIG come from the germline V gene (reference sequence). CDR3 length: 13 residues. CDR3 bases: TGTGCCTGGAGCGGACCAGGGGGAAACACCATATATTTT. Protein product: CAWSGPGGNTIYF.

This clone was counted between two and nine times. The DNA of the CDR3 is TGTGCCAGTTCTATTCGGAGCGGAGGGGGCGATGAGCAGTTCTTC. This encodes CASSIRSGGGDEQFF. The chain joins TRBV6-4 to TRBJ2-1; the D gene is possibly TRBD1 (7 bases). Germline V gene sequence: CDR1 MRHNA, CDR2 SNTAGT. V lost 9 bases, J lost 8 bases, and 23 bases lay in between. This CDR3 region has 15 residues.

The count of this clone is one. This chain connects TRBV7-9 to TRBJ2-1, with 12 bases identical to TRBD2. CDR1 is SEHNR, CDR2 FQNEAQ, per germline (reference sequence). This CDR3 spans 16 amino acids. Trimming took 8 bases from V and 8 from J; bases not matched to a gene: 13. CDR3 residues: CASCSKGTSGCHEQFF. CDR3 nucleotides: TGTGCCAGCTGCTCCAAAGGGACTAGCGGGTGCCATGAGCAGTTCTTC.

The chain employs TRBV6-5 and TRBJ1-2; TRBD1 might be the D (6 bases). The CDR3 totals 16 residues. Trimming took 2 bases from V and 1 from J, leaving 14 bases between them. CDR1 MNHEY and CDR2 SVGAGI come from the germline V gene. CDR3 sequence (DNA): TGTGCCAGCAGTTACCGGTCGGGACACGTTAACTATGGCTACACCTTC. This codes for CASSYRSGHVNYGYTF.

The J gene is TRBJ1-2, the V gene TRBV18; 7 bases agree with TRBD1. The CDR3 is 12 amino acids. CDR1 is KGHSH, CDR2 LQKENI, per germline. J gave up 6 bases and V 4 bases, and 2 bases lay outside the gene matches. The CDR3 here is CASSLRGDGYTF. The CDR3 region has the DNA TGTGCCAGCTCACTCAGGGGGGATGGCTACACCTTC.

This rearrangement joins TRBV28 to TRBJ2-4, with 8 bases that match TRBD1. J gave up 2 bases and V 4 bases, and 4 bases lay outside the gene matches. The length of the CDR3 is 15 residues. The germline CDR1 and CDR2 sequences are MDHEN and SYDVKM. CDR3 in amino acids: CASSSRGRTKNIQYF. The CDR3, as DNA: TGTGCCAGCAGTTCCAGGGGGCGAACCAAAAACATTCAGTACTTC.

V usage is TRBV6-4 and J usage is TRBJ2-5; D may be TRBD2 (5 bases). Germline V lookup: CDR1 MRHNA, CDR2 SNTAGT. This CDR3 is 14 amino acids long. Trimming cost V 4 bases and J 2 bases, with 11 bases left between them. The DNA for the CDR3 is TGTGCCAGCAGTGTTAACGAGCGGCAAGAGACCCAGTACTTC. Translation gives CASSVNERQETQYF.

CDR3 loop: CASSQTGGIRKTQYF. In nucleotides, the CDR3 is TGTGCCAGCAGCCAGACAGGGGGAATTCGTAAGACCCAGTACTTC. The chain links TRBV7-2 to TRBJ2-5, with 9 bases fitting TRBD1. CDR1 is SGHTA, CDR2 FQGNSA, per germline. The V segment lost 5 bases and the J segment 6 bases; nucleotides outside the gene matches: 10. This CDR3 has 15 amino acids. The full variable domain, completed using reference TRBV7-2 and TRBJ2-5, is GAGVSQSPSNKVTEKGKDVELRCDPISGHTALYWYRQSLGQGLEFLIYFQGNSAPDKSGLPSDRFSAERTGGSVSTLTIQRTQQEDSAVYLCASSQTGGIRKTQYFGPGTRLLVL.

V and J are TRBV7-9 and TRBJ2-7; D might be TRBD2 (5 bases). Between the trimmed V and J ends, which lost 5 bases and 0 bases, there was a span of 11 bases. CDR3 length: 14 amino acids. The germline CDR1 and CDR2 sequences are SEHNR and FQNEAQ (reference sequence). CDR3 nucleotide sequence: TGTGCCAGCAGCCCCCTAGCAGACTCCTACGAGCAGTACGTC. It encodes CASSPLADSYEQYV.

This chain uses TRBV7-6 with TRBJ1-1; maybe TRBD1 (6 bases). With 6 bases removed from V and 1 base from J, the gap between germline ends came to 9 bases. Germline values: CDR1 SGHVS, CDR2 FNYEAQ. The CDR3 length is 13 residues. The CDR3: CASSQQGNTEAFF. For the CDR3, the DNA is TGTGCCAGCAGTCAACAGGGGAACACTGAAGCTTTCTTT. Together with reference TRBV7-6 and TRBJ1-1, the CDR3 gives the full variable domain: GAGVSQSPRYKVTKRGQDVALRCDPISGHVSLYWYRQALGQGPEFLTYFNYEAQQDKSGLPNDRFSAERPEGSISTLTIQRTEQRDSAMYRCASSQQGNTEAFFGQGTRLTVV.

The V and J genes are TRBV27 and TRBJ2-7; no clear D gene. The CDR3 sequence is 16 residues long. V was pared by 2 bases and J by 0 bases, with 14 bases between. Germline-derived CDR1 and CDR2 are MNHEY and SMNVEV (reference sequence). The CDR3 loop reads CASSLERHPSSYEQYV. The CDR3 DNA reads TGTGCCAGCAGTTTAGAGAGACACCCGAGCTCCTACGAGCAGTACGTC.

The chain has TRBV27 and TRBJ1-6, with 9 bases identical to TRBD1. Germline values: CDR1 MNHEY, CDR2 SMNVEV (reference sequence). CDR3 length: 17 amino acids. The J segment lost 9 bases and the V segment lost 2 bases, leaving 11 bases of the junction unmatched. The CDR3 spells CASSLTGGSFGGSPLHF. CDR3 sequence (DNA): TGTGCCAGCAGTTTAACAGGGGGCAGTTTTGGAGGTTCACCCCTCCACTTT.

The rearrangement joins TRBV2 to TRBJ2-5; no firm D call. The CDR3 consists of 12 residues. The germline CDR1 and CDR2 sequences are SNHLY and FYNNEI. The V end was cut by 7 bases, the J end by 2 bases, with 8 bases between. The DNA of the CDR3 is TGTGCCAGCACCGGTTTACAAGAGACCCAGTACTTC. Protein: CASTGLQETQYF.

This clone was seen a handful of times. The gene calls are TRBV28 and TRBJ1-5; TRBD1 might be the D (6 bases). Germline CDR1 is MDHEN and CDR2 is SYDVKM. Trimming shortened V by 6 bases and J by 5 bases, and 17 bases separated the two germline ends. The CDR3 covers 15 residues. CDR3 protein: CASSPRTVGDQPQHF. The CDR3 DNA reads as TGTGCCAGCAGCCCCAGGACAGTGGGGGATCAGCCCCAGCATTTT.

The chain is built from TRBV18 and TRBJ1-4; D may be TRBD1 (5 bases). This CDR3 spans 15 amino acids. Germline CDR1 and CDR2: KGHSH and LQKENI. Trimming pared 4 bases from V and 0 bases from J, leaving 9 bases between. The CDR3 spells CASSQGFATNEKLFF. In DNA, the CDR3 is TGTGCCAGCTCACAGGGGTTTGCAACTAATGAAAAACTGTTTTTT.

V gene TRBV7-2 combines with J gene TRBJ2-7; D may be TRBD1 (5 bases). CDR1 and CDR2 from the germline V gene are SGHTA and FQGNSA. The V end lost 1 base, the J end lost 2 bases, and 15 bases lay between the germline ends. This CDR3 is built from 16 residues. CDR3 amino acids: CASSLGWVRAPYEQYF. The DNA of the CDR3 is TGTGCCAGCAGCTTAGGTTGGGTCAGGGCACCCTACGAGCAGTACTTC.